This T cell receptor beta chain derives from a study of T cell repertoires in cytomegalovirus infection. The overall study: In public TCR beta signatures, there were indications of both CMV infection and matching HLA type.

V was clipped by 7 bases and J by 0 bases, with 11 bases between them. The CDR3 runs 14 residues. Findings and caveats of the study: Dominant in the ex vivo response were TCR beta clonotypes restricted by HLA-C and specific for CMV. Cumulative public TCR beta family frequency identified CMV carriers with the relevant HLA.

TCRdb itself ran the reads through MiXCR, one entry per CDR3 protein. This table has almost 300,000 distinct CDR3 sequences, around 9.1% appearing once. Notes on this clonotype: Antigen: not known.

The V gene is TRBV12-3 or TRBV12-4, the J gene TRBJ2-3; weak D call: TRBD1 (5 bases). The material sequenced was PBMCs. This receptor was identified in a human donor in good health (CMV status not recorded). Some clones in this sample may be carry-over from other donors' samples. CDR3 loop: CASKQGKSTDTQYF. DNA of the CDR3: TGTGCCAGCAAGCAGGGTAAAAGCACAGATACGCAGTATTTT.